These T cell receptor beta chains were read from a single sample in a study of CD4 and CD8 cells across lung adenocarcinoma regions. TCRdb fed the PCR reads into MiXCR, producing one record per CDR3 protein. The table includes about 25,000 distinct CDR3 sequences, about 50% detected once. The source material was CD8+ T cells from the center of a lung tumor. The receptors were gathered from a male donor with lung adenocarcinoma. The CD4 and CD8 labels of this study may be unreliable. CDR3s include the opening cysteine and the closing phenylalanine or tryptophan. The order of the fields is J gene, D gene, CDR3 length, clone size, V gene, CDR3 protein, CDR3 DNA. The D gene is left open where the match is weak. A clone size is listed for some rows: how often the clone was seen (once, few, many), or a class if it is expanded.

J gene: TRBJ1-5
D gene: NA
CDR3 length: 16
clone size: NA
V gene: TRBV6-5
CDR3 protein: CASSYPGHNSNQPQHF
CDR3 DNA: TGTGCCAGCAGTTACCCCGGACATAATAGCAATCAGCCCCAGCATTTT

J gene: TRBJ2-3
D gene: NA
CDR3 length: 14
clone size: medium-sized
V gene: TRBV6-1
CDR3 protein: CASSERGKVDTQYF
CDR3 DNA: TGTGCCAGCAGTGAACGGGGGAAGGTAGATACGCAGTATTTT

J gene: TRBJ2-3
D gene: NA
CDR3 length: 15
clone size: NA
V gene: TRBV6-1
CDR3 protein: CASSKVGRAKDTQYF
CDR3 DNA: TGTGCCAGCTCCAAGGTCGGGCGAGCGAAAGACACGCAGTATTTT

J gene: TRBJ2-5
D gene: NA
CDR3 length: 14
clone size: NA
V gene: TRBV10-2
CDR3 protein: CAGRGWYAQETQYF
CDR3 DNA: TGCGCGGGCCGCGGGTGGTATGCCCAAGAGACTCAGTACTTC

J gene: TRBJ2-1
D gene: TRBD2
CDR3 length: 13
clone size: few
V gene: TRBV6-4
CDR3 protein: CASSLLAGVEQFF
CDR3 DNA: TGTGCCAGCAGTCTGCTAGCGGGAGTTGAGCAGTTCTTC

J gene: TRBJ1-6
D gene: TRBD1
CDR3 length: 15
clone size: NA
V gene: TRBV15
CDR3 protein: CATSRAGRGLSPLHF
CDR3 DNA: TGTGCCACCAGCAGAGCCGGCAGGGGGCTTTCACCCCTCCACTTT

J gene: TRBJ2-4
D gene: NA
CDR3 length: 11
clone size: medium-sized
V gene: TRBV6-5
CDR3 protein: CASSDSNIQYF
CDR3 DNA: TGTGCCAGCAGTGACTCGAACATTCAGTACTTC

J gene: TRBJ2-5
D gene: TRBD2
CDR3 length: 17
clone size: many
V gene: TRBV14
CDR3 protein: CASSQGGSGRARETQYF
CDR3 DNA: TGTGCCAGCAGCCAAGGTGGGAGCGGGAGGGCCCGGGAGACCCAGTACTTC

J gene: TRBJ2-5
D gene: NA
CDR3 length: 15
clone size: medium-sized
V gene: TRBV10-2
CDR3 protein: CASSEGVGDFGAQYF
CDR3 DNA: TGCGCCAGCAGTGAAGGTGTGGGGGACTTTGGGGCCCAGTACTTC

J gene: TRBJ1-2
D gene: NA
CDR3 length: 16
clone size: few
V gene: TRBV3-1
CDR3 protein: CASSQGIWDDLKGYTF
CDR3 DNA: TGTGCCAGCAGCCAAGGCATATGGGACGACCTAAAGGGCTACACCTTC

J gene: TRBJ1-1
D gene: NA
CDR3 length: 13
clone size: many
V gene: TRBV6-1
CDR3 protein: CASRPDRKTEAFF
CDR3 DNA: TGTGCCAGCAGACCCGACAGAAAAACTGAAGCTTTCTTT

J gene: TRBJ2-3
D gene: NA
CDR3 length: 14
clone size: NA
V gene: TRBV27
CDR3 protein: CASSPLGGTDTQYF
CDR3 DNA: TGTGCCAGCAGTCCCCTGGGGGGCACAGACACGCAGTATTTT

J gene: TRBJ2-3
D gene: NA
CDR3 length: 12
clone size: few
V gene: TRBV10-3
CDR3 protein: CAVPPGRDTQYF
CDR3 DNA: TGTGCCGTCCCTCCGGGACGTGATACGCAGTATTTT

J gene: TRBJ2-2
D gene: TRBD2
CDR3 length: 18
clone size: few
V gene: TRBV11-2
CDR3 protein: CASSPYGTSGPNTGELFF
CDR3 DNA: TGTGCCAGCAGCCCCTATGGGACTAGCGGGCCGAACACCGGGGAGCTGTTTTTT

J gene: TRBJ2-5
D gene: NA
CDR3 length: 15
clone size: NA
V gene: TRBV6-1
CDR3 protein: CASRPRGRDDETQYF
CDR3 DNA: TGTGCCAGCAGGCCCCGGGGCCGGGACGATGAGACCCAGTACTTC

J gene: TRBJ2-7
D gene: TRBD2
CDR3 length: 12
clone size: many
V gene: TRBV6-1
CDR3 protein: CALGSSGRGQYF
CDR3 DNA: TGTGCCCTGGGGAGTAGCGGGAGAGGGCAGTACTTC

J gene: TRBJ2-4
D gene: NA
CDR3 length: 13
clone size: NA
V gene: TRBV7-2
CDR3 protein: CASRLGARDMQYF
CDR3 DNA: TGTGCCAGCAGGCTGGGCGCAAGAGACATGCAGTACTTC

J gene: TRBJ2-1
D gene: TRBD2
CDR3 length: 14
clone size: many
V gene: TRBV6-5
CDR3 protein: CASRPPGLADEQFF
CDR3 DNA: TGTGCCAGCAGACCGCCGGGACTAGCCGATGAGCAGTTCTTC

J gene: TRBJ2-1
D gene: NA
CDR3 length: 15
clone size: once
V gene: TRBV6-5
CDR3 protein: CASSLAPPGYNEQFF
CDR3 DNA: TGTGCCAGCAGTTTGGCGCCCCCTGGATACAATGAGCAGTTCTTC

J gene: TRBJ2-3
D gene: NA
CDR3 length: 16
clone size: NA
V gene: TRBV6-1
CDR3 protein: CASRDAGLWVRNTQYF
CDR3 DNA: TGTGCCAGCCGCGACGCGGGGCTGTGGGTTAGGAACACGCAGTACTTT

J gene: TRBJ2-3
D gene: NA
CDR3 length: 15
clone size: NA
V gene: TRBV6-1
CDR3 protein: CASDTGAGAKNTQYF
CDR3 DNA: TGTGCCAGCGACACGGGGGCAGGGGCCAAAAACACGCAGTATTTT

J gene: TRBJ2-5
D gene: TRBD1
CDR3 length: 16
clone size: few
V gene: TRBV10-2
CDR3 protein: CASSEDATGQAETQYF
CDR3 DNA: TGCGCCAGCAGTGAGGACGCGACGGGACAGGCGGAGACCCAGTACTTC

J gene: TRBJ1-6
D gene: NA
CDR3 length: 16
clone size: many
V gene: TRBV6-5
CDR3 protein: CASSYTSQGYNSPLHF
CDR3 DNA: TGTGCCAGCAGTTACACCTCACAGGGATATAATTCACCCCTCCACTTT

J gene: TRBJ2-7
D gene: NA
CDR3 length: 15
clone size: NA
V gene: TRBV6-5
CDR3 protein: CASSYLGQAKHEQYF
CDR3 DNA: TGTGCCAGCAGTTACTTGGGGCAGGCGAAGCACGAGCAGTACTTC

J gene: TRBJ1-6
D gene: NA
CDR3 length: 14
clone size: NA
V gene: TRBV27
CDR3 protein: CASRGIPSNSPLHF
CDR3 DNA: TGTGCCAGCAGAGGGATTCCCTCCAATTCACCCCTCCACTTT

J gene: TRBJ2-5
D gene: NA
CDR3 length: 13
clone size: once
V gene: TRBV10-2
CDR3 protein: CASSLVQTETQYF
CDR3 DNA: TGCGCCAGCAGTTTGGTGCAGACAGAGACCCAGTACTTC

J gene: TRBJ2-1
D gene: TRBD2
CDR3 length: 14
clone size: many
V gene: TRBV10-3
CDR3 protein: CAIGTTSGYNEQFF
CDR3 DNA: TGTGCCATCGGGACTACTAGCGGCTACAATGAGCAGTTCTTC

J gene: TRBJ2-1
D gene: NA
CDR3 length: 13
clone size: many
V gene: TRBV11-2
CDR3 protein: CASSGSRYNEQFF
CDR3 DNA: TGTGCCAGCAGTGGATCTAGATACAATGAGCAGTTCTTC

J gene: TRBJ2-5
D gene: TRBD2
CDR3 length: 13
clone size: many
V gene: TRBV2
CDR3 protein: CASNSGRGETQYF
CDR3 DNA: TGTGCCAGCAACTCGGGGAGGGGAGAGACCCAGTACTTC

J gene: TRBJ2-1
D gene: TRBD2
CDR3 length: 14
clone size: NA
V gene: TRBV6-1
CDR3 protein: CASSPPGLANEQFF
CDR3 DNA: TGTGCCAGCAGCCCACCGGGACTAGCGAATGAGCAGTTCTTC

J gene: TRBJ2-3
D gene: NA
CDR3 length: 15
clone size: NA
V gene: TRBV6-1
CDR3 protein: CARCNVGRDQETQYF
CDR3 DNA: TGTGCCAGGTGCAACGTGGGACGAGACCAAGAGACGCAGTATTTC

J gene: TRBJ2-3
D gene: TRBD1
CDR3 length: 17
clone size: few
V gene: TRBV6-1
CDR3 protein: CASSEREGGSSTDTQYF
CDR3 DNA: TGTGCCAGCAGTGAACGGGAAGGGGGCAGCTCCACAGATACGCAGTATTTT

J gene: TRBJ2-4
D gene: NA
CDR3 length: 16
clone size: NA
V gene: TRBV10-1
CDR3 protein: CATRLPELRAKNIQYF
CDR3 DNA: TGCGCCACCCGTCTTCCGGAGCTGCGAGCCAAAAATATTCAGTACTTC

J gene: TRBJ2-3
D gene: TRBD2
CDR3 length: 17
clone size: many
V gene: TRBV6-4
CDR3 protein: CASSDCYRSGSTDTQYF
CDR3 DNA: TGTGCCAGCAGTGACTGCTATCGTAGCGGGAGCACAGATACGCAGTATTTT

J gene: TRBJ2-7
D gene: NA
CDR3 length: 15
clone size: many
V gene: TRBV7-2
CDR3 protein: CASSLGSWGAYEQYF
CDR3 DNA: TGTGCCAGCAGCTTAGGGTCGTGGGGCGCCTACGAGCAGTACTTC

J gene: TRBJ2-1
D gene: TRBD1
CDR3 length: 11
clone size: NA
V gene: TRBV3-1
CDR3 protein: CASRTGNEQFF
CDR3 DNA: TGTGCCAGCAGGACAGGGAATGAGCAGTTCTTC

J gene: TRBJ2-3
D gene: TRBD2
CDR3 length: 16
clone size: NA
V gene: TRBV6-1
CDR3 protein: CACSEAGTGVKNTQYF
CDR3 DNA: TGTGCGTGCAGCGAAGCGGGGACGGGGGTCAAAAATACTCAGTATTTT

J gene: TRBJ2-5
D gene: TRBD2
CDR3 length: 16
clone size: NA
V gene: TRBV27
CDR3 protein: CASRGRGGSDQKTQYF
CDR3 DNA: TGTGCCAGCAGGGGGCGGGGGGGGAGTGACCAAAAGACCCAGTACTTC

J gene: TRBJ2-4
D gene: NA
CDR3 length: 15
clone size: NA
V gene: TRBV6-5
CDR3 protein: CASSYRSGAKNIQYF
CDR3 DNA: TGTGCCAGCAGTTACCGGAGCGGGGCCAAAAACATTCAGTACTTC

J gene: TRBJ2-5
D gene: NA
CDR3 length: 14
clone size: NA
V gene: TRBV10-3
CDR3 protein: CAISGGTGPETQYF
CDR3 DNA: TGTGCGATCAGTGGCGGTACTGGGCCAGAGACCCAGTACTTC

J gene: TRBJ1-6
D gene: NA
CDR3 length: 15
clone size: once
V gene: TRBV10-1
CDR3 protein: CASSGKGVLDSPLHF
CDR3 DNA: TGCGCCAGCAGTGGTAAGGGGGTTCTGGACTCACCCCTCCACTTT

J gene: TRBJ2-4
D gene: TRBD2
CDR3 length: 14
clone size: NA
V gene: TRBV10-2
CDR3 protein: CAGSGGCAQDIQYF
CDR3 DNA: TGCGCGGGCAGCGGGGGCTGTGCCCAAGACATTCAGTACTTC

J gene: TRBJ2-4
D gene: NA
CDR3 length: 16
clone size: NA
V gene: TRBV6-1
CDR3 protein: CASSEAGTGVRNMQYF
CDR3 DNA: TGTGCCAGCAGTGAAGCGGGGACGGGGGTTAGGAACATGCAGTACTTC

J gene: TRBJ2-4
D gene: NA
CDR3 length: 16
clone size: NA
V gene: TRBV6-1
CDR3 protein: CASSEAGAVGGDIQYF
CDR3 DNA: TGTGCCAGCAGTGAAGCCGGGGCTGTGGGCGGGGATATTCAGTACTTT

J gene: TRBJ2-2
D gene: NA
CDR3 length: 14
clone size: NA
V gene: TRBV6-5
CDR3 protein: CASSYVVNTDELFF
CDR3 DNA: TGTGCCAGCAGTTACGTTGTGAACACCGATGAGCTGTTTTTT